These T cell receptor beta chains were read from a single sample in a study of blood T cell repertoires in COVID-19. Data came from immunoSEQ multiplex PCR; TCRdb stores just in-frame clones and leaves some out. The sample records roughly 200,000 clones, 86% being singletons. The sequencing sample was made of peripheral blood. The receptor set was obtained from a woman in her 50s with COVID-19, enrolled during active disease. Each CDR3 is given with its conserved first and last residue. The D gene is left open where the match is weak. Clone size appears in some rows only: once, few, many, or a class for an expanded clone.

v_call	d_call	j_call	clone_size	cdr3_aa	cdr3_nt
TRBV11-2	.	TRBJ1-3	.	CASSLEERVWGNTIYF	TGTGCCAGCAGCTTAGAGGAACGGGTGTGGGGAAACACCATATATTTT
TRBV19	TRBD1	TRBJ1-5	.	CASSIDFWDRRLSQPQHF	TGTGCCAGTAGTATAGATTTCTGGGACAGGAGGTTATCGCAGCCCCAGCATTTT
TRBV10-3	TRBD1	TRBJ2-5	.	CAISESGQGQETQYF	TGTGCCATCAGTGAGTCAGGACAGGGACAAGAGACCCAGTACTTC
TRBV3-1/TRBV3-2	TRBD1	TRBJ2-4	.	CASSQDKGAAKNIQYF	TGTGCCAGCAGCCAAGATAAGGGGGCGGCCAAAAACATTCAGTACTTC
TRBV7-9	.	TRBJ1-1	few	CASSFGELNTEAFF	TGTGCCAGCAGCTTCGGGGAGTTGAACACTGAAGCTTTCTTT
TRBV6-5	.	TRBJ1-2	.	CASVRRQGHGYTF	TGTGCCAGCGTTAGGAGGCAGGGGCATGGCTACACCTTC
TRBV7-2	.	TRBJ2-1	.	CASTPGGSYNEQFF	TGTGCCAGCACCCCAGGGGGGAGTTACAATGAGCAGTTCTTC
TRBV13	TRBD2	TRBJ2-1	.	CASSLSSGGAVREQFF	TGTGCCAGCAGCCTATCTAGCGGGGGGGCCGTCCGTGAGCAGTTCTTC
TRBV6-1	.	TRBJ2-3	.	CASSVIPVGLAPLITDTQYF	TGTGCCAGCAGTGTTATACCGGTGGGGCTAGCGCCACTGATCACAGATACGCAGTATTTT
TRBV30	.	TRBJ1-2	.	CAYTGQPNYGYTF	TGTGCCTATACTGGACAGCCTAACTATGGCTACACCTTC
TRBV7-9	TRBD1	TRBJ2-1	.	CASSQWAGGQGNNEQFF	TGTGCCAGCAGCCAGTGGGCGGGGGGACAGGGGAACAATGAGCAGTTCTTC
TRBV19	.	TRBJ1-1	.	CASSIIRETEAFF	TGTGCCAGTAGTATTATAAGGGAGACCGAAGCTTTCTTT
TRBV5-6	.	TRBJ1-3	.	CASSYPGGNTIYF	TGTGCCAGCAGCTATCCAGGGGGAAACACCATATATTTT
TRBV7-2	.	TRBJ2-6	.	CASSLPRAGANVLTF	TGTGCCAGCAGCTTACCCAGGGCTGGGGCCAACGTCCTGACTTTC
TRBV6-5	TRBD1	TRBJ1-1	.	CASRQGVGDTEAFF	TGTGCCAGCAGGCAGGGGGTGGGGGACACTGAAGCTTTCTTT
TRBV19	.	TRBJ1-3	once	CASSRPGRAGNTIYF	TGTGCCAGTAGTCGACCGGGTCGGGCTGGAAACACCATATATTTT
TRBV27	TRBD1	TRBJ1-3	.	CASRTGFFRLSGNTIYF	TGTGCCAGCAGGACAGGGTTTTTCCGCCTCTCTGGAAACACCATATATTTT
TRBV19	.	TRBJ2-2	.	CASSTHENTGELFF	TGTGCCAGTAGTACACACGAGAACACCGGGGAGCTGTTTTTT
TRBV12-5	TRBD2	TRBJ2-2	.	CASGLVRRGGTGELFF	TGTGCTAGTGGTTTGGTACGACGGGGGGGAACCGGGGAGCTGTTTTTT
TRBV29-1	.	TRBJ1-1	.	CSVGRGLNTEAFF	TGCAGCGTTGGTAGGGGCCTGAACACTGAAGCTTTCTTT
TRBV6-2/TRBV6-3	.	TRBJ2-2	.	CASSYRANTGELFF	TGTGCCAGCAGTTATCGGGCGAACACCGGGGAGCTGTTTTTT
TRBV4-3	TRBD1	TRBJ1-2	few	CASSQVEGAAYGYTF	TGCGCCAGCAGCCAAGTTGAGGGGGCGGCCTATGGCTACACCTTC
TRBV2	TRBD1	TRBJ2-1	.	CARKEYLGQGRFF	TGTGCCAGAAAAGAATACCTGGGACAGGGGAGGTTCTTC
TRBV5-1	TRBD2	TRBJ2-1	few	CASSREGYNEQFF	TGCGCCAGCAGCCGGGAGGGATACAATGAGCAGTTCTTC
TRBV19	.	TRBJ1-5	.	CASTPIGGKPQHF	TGTGCCAGTACCCCCATCGGGGGAAAGCCCCAGCATTTT
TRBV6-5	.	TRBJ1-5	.	CASGRSVFDQPQHF	TGTGCCAGTGGGAGGTCGGTATTCGATCAGCCCCAGCATTTT
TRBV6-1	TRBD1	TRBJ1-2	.	CASSEWDRGPLYGYTF	TGTGCCAGCAGTGAGTGGGACAGGGGGCCCCTTTATGGCTACACCTTC
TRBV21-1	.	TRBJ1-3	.	CASSNRGTGMVSGNTIYF	TGTGCCAGCAGCAACCGCGGGACAGGGATGGTCTCTGGAAACACCATATATTTT
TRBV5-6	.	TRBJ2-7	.	CASSLVVGSVYEQYF	TGTGCCAGCAGCTTGGTCGTCGGTTCCGTATACGAGCAGTACTTC
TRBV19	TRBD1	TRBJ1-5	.	CASSRQGAMENQPQHF	TGTGCCAGTAGCCGACAGGGAGCAATGGAGAATCAGCCCCAGCATTTT
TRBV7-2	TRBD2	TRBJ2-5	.	CASSSRTSGGETQYF	TGTGCCAGCAGCTCTCGGACTAGCGGGGGAGAGACCCAGTACTTC
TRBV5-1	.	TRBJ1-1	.	CASSSPPVRNTEAFF	TGCGCCAGCAGCTCCCCCCCGGTGAGGAACACTGAAGCTTTCTTT
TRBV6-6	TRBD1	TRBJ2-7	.	CASSLWNIPGQGTYEQYF	TGTGCCAGCAGTCTTTGGAATATTCCGGGACAGGGGACCTACGAGCAGTACTTC
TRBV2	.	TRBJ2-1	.	CASCTGTNEINEQFF	TGTGCCAGCTGTACCGGGACAAACGAGATCAATGAGCAGTTCTTC
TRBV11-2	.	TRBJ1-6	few	CASSLGQSSSPLHF	TGTGCCAGCAGCTTAGGACAGTCAAGTTCACCCCTCCACTTT
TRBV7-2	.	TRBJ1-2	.	CASRPDRSNYGYTF	TGTGCCAGCAGACCCGACAGGAGTAACTATGGCTACACCTTC
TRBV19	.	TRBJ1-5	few	CASTTSSRGNQPQHF	TGTGCCAGTACCACCTCTTCGAGGGGCAATCAGCCCCAGCATTTT
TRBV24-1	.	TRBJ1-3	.	CATSDSSGGFSGNTIYF	TGTGCCACCAGTGATTCGTCCGGGGGATTCTCTGGAAACACCATATATTTT
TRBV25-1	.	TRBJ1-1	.	CASRISRGTEAFF	TGTGCCAGCAGAATTTCTCGGGGCACTGAAGCTTTCTTT
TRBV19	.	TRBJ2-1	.	CASSTQGSYNEQFF	TGTGCCAGTAGTACGCAGGGGTCCTACAATGAGCAGTTCTTC